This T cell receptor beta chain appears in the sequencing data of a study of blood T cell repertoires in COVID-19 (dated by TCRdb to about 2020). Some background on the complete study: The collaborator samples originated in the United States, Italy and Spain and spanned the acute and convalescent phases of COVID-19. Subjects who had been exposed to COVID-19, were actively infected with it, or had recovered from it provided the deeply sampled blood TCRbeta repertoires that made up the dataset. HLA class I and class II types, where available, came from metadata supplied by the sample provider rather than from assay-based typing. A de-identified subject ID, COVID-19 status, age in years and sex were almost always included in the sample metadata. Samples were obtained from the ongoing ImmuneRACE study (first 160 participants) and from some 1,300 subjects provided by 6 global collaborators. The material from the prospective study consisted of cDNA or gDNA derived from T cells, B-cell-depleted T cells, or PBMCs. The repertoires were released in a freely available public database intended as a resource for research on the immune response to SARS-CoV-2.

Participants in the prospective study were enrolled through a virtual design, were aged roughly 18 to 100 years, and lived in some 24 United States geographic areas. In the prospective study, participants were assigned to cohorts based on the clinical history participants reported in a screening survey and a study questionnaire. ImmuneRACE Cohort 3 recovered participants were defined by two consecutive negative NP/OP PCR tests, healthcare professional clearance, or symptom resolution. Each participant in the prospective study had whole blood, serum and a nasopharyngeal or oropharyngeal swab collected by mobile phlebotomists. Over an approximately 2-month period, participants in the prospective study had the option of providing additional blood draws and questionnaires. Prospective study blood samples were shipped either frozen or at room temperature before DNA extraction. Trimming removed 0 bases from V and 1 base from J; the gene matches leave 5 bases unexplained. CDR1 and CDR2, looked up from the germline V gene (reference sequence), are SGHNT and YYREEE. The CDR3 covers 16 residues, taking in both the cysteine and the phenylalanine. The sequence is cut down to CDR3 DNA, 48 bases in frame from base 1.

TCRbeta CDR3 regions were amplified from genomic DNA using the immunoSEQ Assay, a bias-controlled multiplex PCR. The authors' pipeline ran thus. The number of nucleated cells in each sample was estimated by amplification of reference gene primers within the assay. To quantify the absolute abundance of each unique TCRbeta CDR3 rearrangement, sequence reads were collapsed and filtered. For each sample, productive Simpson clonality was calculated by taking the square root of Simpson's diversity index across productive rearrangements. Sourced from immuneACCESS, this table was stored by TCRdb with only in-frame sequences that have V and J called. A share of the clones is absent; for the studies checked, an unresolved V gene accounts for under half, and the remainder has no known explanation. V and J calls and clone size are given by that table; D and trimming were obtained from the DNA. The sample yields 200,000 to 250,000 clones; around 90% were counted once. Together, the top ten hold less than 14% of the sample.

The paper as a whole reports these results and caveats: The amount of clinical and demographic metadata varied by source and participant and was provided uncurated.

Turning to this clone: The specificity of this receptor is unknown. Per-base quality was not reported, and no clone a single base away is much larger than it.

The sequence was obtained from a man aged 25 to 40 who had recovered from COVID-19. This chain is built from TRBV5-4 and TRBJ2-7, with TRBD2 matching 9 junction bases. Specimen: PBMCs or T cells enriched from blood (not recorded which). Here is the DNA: TGTGCCAGCAGCTTGGCGGGGGCGGGAGGGTCCTACGAGCAGTACTTC. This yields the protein CASSLAGAGGSYEQYF.